These T cell receptor beta chains were read from a single sample in a study of T-cell reconstitution after alpha-beta-depleted transplantation in children. TCRdb passed the PCR reads through MiXCR, listing each CDR3 protein once. Of around 230,000 distinct CDR3 sequences listed, 17% were seen once; the top ten hold approximately 40%. Sequences were derived from PBMCs, mostly from graft donor cells, sampled 360 days after TCRalphabeta/CD19-depleted stem cell transplant. All receptors derive from a male patient between 2 and 15 years old who had a stem cell transplant for acute lymphoblastic leukemia, so the T cells may come from the graft donor. CDR3s include the opening cysteine and the closing phenylalanine or tryptophan. The D gene is left open where the match is weak. Some rows have no size entry. The others give once, few or many, or a class for an expanded clone.

J gene,D gene,clone size,V gene,CDR3 protein,CDR3 DNA
TRBJ2-3,TRBD2,-,TRBV6-7,CASSYSELAGKISTDTQYF,TGTGCCAGCAGTTACTCCGAACTAGCGGGAAAAATTAGCACAGATACGCAGTATTTT
TRBJ2-7,-,-,TRBV11-1,CASSLEGVSYEQYF,TGTGCCAGCAGCTTAGAGGGTGTCAGCTACGAGCAGTACTTC
TRBJ2-2,TRBD2,-,TRBV9,CASSGGLAESTGELFF,TGTGCCAGCAGCGGAGGACTAGCGGAGTCCACCGGGGAGCTGTTTTTT
TRBJ1-2,-,few,TRBV4-1,CASSQGYGYTF,TGCGCCAGCAGCCAAGGGTATGGCTACACCTTC
TRBJ2-1,-,-,TRBV3-1,CASSQAGGDRDYNEQFF,TGTGCCAGCAGCCAAGCGGGAGGGGACAGGGACTACAATGAGCAGTTCTTC
TRBJ2-1,-,-,TRBV14,CASSPLRYNEQFF,TGTGCCAGCAGCCCTTTACGGTACAATGAGCAGTTCTTC
TRBJ1-5,-,-,TRBV3-1,CASSQDFRVGGYSNQPQHF,TGTGCCAGCAGCCAAGATTTCAGGGTGGGAGGCTATAGCAATCAGCCCCAGCATTTT
TRBJ2-1,TRBD2,once,TRBV12-3/TRBV12-4,CASASGTSGAEQFF,TGTGCCAGCGCGTCAGGGACTAGCGGGGCAGAGCAGTTCTTC
TRBJ1-1,-,few,TRBV5-6,CASSPSSEGGFATEAFF,TGTGCCAGCAGCCCGAGTTCCGAAGGAGGGTTTGCCACTGAAGCTTTCTTT
TRBJ2-2,-,-,TRBV6-1,CASSRVQNTGELFF,TGTGCCAGCTCGAGAGTTCAGAACACCGGGGAGCTGTTTTTT
TRBJ2-2,-,few,TRBV25-1,CASSDPITGELFF,TGTGCCAGCAGTGACCCCATCACCGGGGAGCTGTTTTTT
TRBJ2-2,-,few,TRBV12-5,CASGLRDLNTGELFF,TGTGCTAGTGGTTTGAGGGACCTCAACACCGGGGAGCTGTTTTTT
TRBJ1-4,TRBD1,-,TRBV28,CASSPYDRVLANEKLFF,TGTGCCAGCAGCCCCTACGACAGGGTCTTGGCTAATGAAAAACTGTTTTTT
TRBJ2-1,TRBD1,-,TRBV7-2,CASSRSGQGLNNEQFF,TGTGCCAGCAGCAGATCGGGACAGGGGTTGAACAATGAGCAGTTCTTC
TRBJ2-1,-,-,TRBV12-3/TRBV12-4,CASSFVRFNEQFF,TGTGCCAGCAGTTTCGTTAGATTCAATGAGCAGTTCTTC
TRBJ2-7,TRBD2,-,TRBV4-1,CASSQDQASGGISYEQYF,TGCGCCAGCAGCCAAGATCAGGCTAGCGGGGGGATTAGCTACGAGCAGTACTTC
TRBJ2-3,TRBD2,-,TRBV12-5,CASGTSGSRTDTQYF,TGTGCTAGTGGGACTAGCGGGAGTCGTACAGATACGCAGTATTTT
TRBJ2-3,-,-,TRBV29-1,CSVVIYSRESADTQYF,TGCAGCGTTGTGATATATTCCCGGGAGAGCGCAGATACGCAGTATTTT
TRBJ2-1,TRBD2,few,TRBV20-1,CSAGLAGSYNEQFF,TGCAGCGCCGGACTAGCGGGCTCCTACAATGAGCAGTTCTTC
TRBJ1-1,-,few,TRBV10-3,CAISDEWGVETEAFF,TGTGCCATCAGTGATGAATGGGGAGTTGAAACTGAAGCTTTCTTT
TRBJ1-1,-,few,TRBV2,CADLGGHGAFF,TGTGCCGACCTTGGGGGCCATGGGGCTTTCTTT
TRBJ2-5,TRBD2,many,TRBV20-1,CSATSGTQETQYF,TGCAGTGCTACTAGCGGGACCCAAGAGACCCAGTACTTC
TRBJ1-5,-,-,TRBV18,CASSPAGEGQPQHF,TGTGCCAGCTCACCGGCAGGGGAAGGTCAGCCCCAGCATTTT
TRBJ2-1,-,few,TRBV20-1,CSASGLTTEQFF,TGCAGTGCTAGCGGCTTAACAACCGAGCAGTTCTTC
TRBJ2-7,TRBD1,few,TRBV29-1,CSVARGTGGYLNYEQYF,TGCAGCGTGGCCCGCGGGACAGGGGGCTACCTCAACTACGAGCAGTACTTC
TRBJ2-7,TRBD1,few,TRBV12-3/TRBV12-4,CASMGQGVSYEQYF,TGTGCCAGCATGGGACAGGGGGTCTCCTACGAGCAGTACTTC
TRBJ1-6,-,few,TRBV20-1,CSARTRIGDSPLHF,TGCAGTGCTAGAACCCGGATTGGTGACTCACCCCTCCACTTT
TRBJ2-5,-,few,TRBV7-9,CASSLLGGGETQYF,TGTGCCAGCAGCTTACTCGGTGGTGGAGAGACCCAGTACTTC
TRBJ1-1,-,few,TRBV7-2,CASSLAKAMTMNTEAFF,TGTGCCAGCAGCTTAGCCAAGGCGATGACCATGAACACTGAAGCTTTCTTT
TRBJ2-2,TRBD1,-,TRBV2,CASSLQGARNTGELFF,TGTGCCAGCAGTTTACAGGGGGCGCGGAACACCGGGGAGCTGTTTTTT
TRBJ1-3,-,-,TRBV15,CATSRGVRAGNTIYF,TGTGCCACCAGCAGGGGTGTGAGGGCTGGAAACACCATATATTTT
TRBJ2-3,TRBD1,-,TRBV20-1,CSAKQGFSPDTRYF,TGCAGTGCTAAACAGGGGTTCTCCCCAGATACGCGGTATTTT
TRBJ2-4,-,-,TRBV24-1,CATSDTTENIQYF,TGTGCCACCAGTGATACGACAGAAAACATTCAGTACTTC
TRBJ1-5,TRBD1,many,TRBV30,CAWSVRTGINQPQHF,TGTGCCTGGAGTGTACGGACAGGCATCAATCAGCCCCAGCATTTT
TRBJ2-1,TRBD2,many,TRBV20-1,CSTSGTSGSSYNEQFF,TGCAGTACTAGCGGGACTAGCGGGAGCTCCTACAATGAGCAGTTCTTC
TRBJ2-3,-,few,TRBV9,CASSVGADTQYF,TGTGCCAGCAGCGTAGGCGCCGATACGCAGTATTTT
TRBJ2-2,-,-,TRBV12-3/TRBV12-4,CASGHSRELFF,TGTGCCAGCGGCCACTCACGGGAGCTGTTTTTT
TRBJ2-3,TRBD2,few,TRBV7-1,CASSASGGSTDTQYF,TGTGCCAGCAGCGCATCGGGGGGGAGCACAGATACGCAGTATTTT
TRBJ2-5,-,-,TRBV5-1,CASSQGMVGQETQYF,TGCGCCAGCAGCCAGGGTATGGTAGGACAAGAGACCCAGTACTTC
TRBJ2-2,-,once,TRBV7-7,CASSSPGMTGELFF,TGTGCTAGCAGCTCTCCCGGGATGACCGGGGAGCTGTTTTTT
TRBJ2-5,-,-,TRBV5-2,CARGPWVQQETQYF,TGTGCCAGGGGCCCCTGGGTCCAACAAGAGACCCAGTACTTC
TRBJ2-5,-,once,TRBV11-2,CASSPRGQIEETQYF,TGTGCCAGCAGCCCCCGTGGACAGATCGAAGAGACCCAGTACTTC
TRBJ2-7,-,few,TRBV20-1,CSARARQGTYEQYF,TGCAGTGCTAGAGCTCGGCAGGGTACCTACGAGCAGTACTTC
TRBJ2-1,-,-,TRBV5-1,CASQGFRENYNEQFF,TGCGCCAGCCAGGGGTTCCGGGAGAACTACAATGAGCAGTTCTTC
TRBJ2-1,-,-,TRBV6-2/TRBV6-3,CAVAYYNEQFF,TGTGCGGTAGCCTATTACAATGAGCAGTTCTTC
TRBJ2-7,-,-,TRBV5-1,CASSLSSGGVTEQYF,TGCGCCAGCAGCTTGTCCTCGGGCGGGGTGACCGAGCAGTACTTC
TRBJ1-1,-,few,TRBV5-6,CASSSHRLDGNTEAFF,TGTGCCAGCAGCTCCCACAGGTTGGATGGGAACACTGAAGCTTTCTTT